Below are 11 T cell receptor beta chains sequenced from a single sample in a study of OX40 agonist ivuxolimab in advanced cancers. Clones were read by immunoSEQ multiplex PCR, and TCRdb kept only the in-frame ones, dropping some. The sample gives about 80,000 clones, just over 85% of which show up once; just under 2% is in the top ten. Material: CD4+ or CD8+ T cells sorted from blood, obtained in a trial of the OX40 agonist ivuxolimab. These receptors came from an adult with an advanced solid tumor such as melanoma, head and neck, liver or kidney cancer.

This sequence joins TRBV2 and TRBJ1-2; D uncertain. From germline, CDR1 is SNHLY and CDR2 FYNNEI. The CDR3 sequence is 12 residues long. The V end was cut by 2 bases, the J end by 8 bases, with 9 bases between. CDR3 DNA sequence: TGTGCCAGCAGTGAATACCTATCGGGCTACACCTTC. This translates into CASSEYLSGYTF.

A single count supports this clone. The chain links TRBV7-2 to TRBJ1-2; TRBD1 matches 9 bases. The germline CDR1 and CDR2 sequences are SGHTA and FQGNSA. The length of the CDR3 is 15 residues. V was clipped by 5 bases and J by 5 bases; unmatched bases: 9. The CDR3 DNA is TGTGCCAGCAGCCCCGGACAGGGGAGGGGTTATGGCTACACCTTC. Protein: CASSPGQGRGYGYTF. Complete variable domain (other parts from reference TRBV7-2 and TRBJ1-2): GAGVSQSPSNKVTEKGKDVELRCDPISGHTALYWYRQSLGQGLEFLIYFQGNSAPDKSGLPSDRFSAERTGGSVSTLTIQRTQQEDSAVYLCASSPGQGRGYGYTFGSGTRLTVV.

The chain has TRBV7-3 and TRBJ1-6; TRBD1 matches at 10 bases. The germline CDR1 and CDR2 sequences are SGHTA and FQGTGA. The length of the CDR3 is 15 residues. With V trimmed by 5 bases and J by 9 bases, 7 bases remained unmatched. The CDR3 DNA is TGTGCCAGCAGCCTTGGGACAGGGGAGGCTTCACCCCTCCACTTT. Translation gives CASSLGTGEASPLHF.

As regards this clone: This CDR3 is also generated by other DNA sequences in the sample. The V and J genes are TRBV14 and TRBJ2-7, with D unclear. Germline lookup yields CDR1 SGHDN and CDR2 FVKESK. Trimming took off 0 bases at V and 3 bases at J, with 9 bases between the two ends. The CDR3 contains 14 residues. The CDR3 here is CASSQDAIHYEQYF. The CDR3 DNA reads as TGTGCCAGCAGCCAAGATGCCATACACTACGAGCAGTACTTC.

This rearrangement joins TRBV11-1 to TRBJ2-1; 12 bases line up with TRBD2. There are 15 residues in the CDR3. CDR1 is SGHAT and CDR2 is FQDESV in the germline V gene (reference sequence). V shed 4 bases and J 4 bases; nucleotides not matched to a gene: 2. The DNA for the CDR3 is TGTGCCAGCAGCTCCGGACTAGCGGGGTACAATGAGCAGTTCTTC. Protein sequence: CASSSGLAGYNEQFF.

This chain uses TRBV7-2 with TRBJ1-2; no definite D call. This CDR3 is built from 13 residues. Germline CDR1 is SGHTA and CDR2 is FQGNSA. Trimming took off 2 bases at V and 3 bases at J, with 7 bases between the two ends. This CDR3 is CASSLSADYGYTF. The CDR3 nucleotides read TGTGCCAGCAGCTTATCGGCAGACTATGGCTACACCTTC.

The rearrangement uses TRBV10-1 and TRBJ2-3; TRBD1 is a possible D gene (5 bases). CDR3 length: 15 amino acids. Germline V gives CDR1 WNHNN, CDR2 SYGVQD (reference sequence). V shed 8 bases and J shed 0 bases, with 15 bases lying between them. The CDR3 sequence: CASLPWGESTDTQYF. The CDR3 bases are TGCGCCAGCCTCCCATGGGGCGAAAGCACAGATACGCAGTATTTT.

V gene TRBV19 combines with J gene TRBJ2-1, with 10 bases fitting TRBD1. Germline-derived CDR1 and CDR2 are LNHDA and SQIVND (reference sequence). The V gene end was trimmed by 3 bases and the J gene end by 5 bases; junction bases not matched to a gene: 4. CDR3 length equals 15 residues. The CDR3 sequence is CASSMGDRGDNEQFF. In DNA form, the CDR3 reads TGTGCCAGTAGTATGGGGGACAGGGGCGACAATGAGCAGTTCTTC. The entire variable domain, with the rest obtained from reference TRBV19 and TRBJ2-1, is as follows: DGGITQSPKYLFRKEGQNVTLSCEQNLNHDAMYWYRQDPGQGLRLIYYSQIVNDFQKGDIAEGYSVSREKKESFPLTVTSAQKNPTAFYLCASSMGDRGDNEQFFGPGTRLTVL.

This chain links TRBV6-5 with TRBJ1-5; D is unresolved. The CDR3 length is 14 residues. The germline gives CDR1 MNHEY, CDR2 SVGAGI. Trimming pared 2 bases from V and 7 bases from J, leaving 12 bases between. The CDR3 loop is CASSYAGNVQPQHF. The CDR3 coding sequence is TGTGCCAGCAGTTACGCGGGGAATGTGCAGCCCCAGCATTTT.

V is TRBV5-5 and J is TRBJ2-6, with D perhaps assigned TRBD1 or TRBD2 (6 bases each). Trimming removed 6 bases at V and 0 bases at J, with 22 bases between. CDR1 is SGHKS and CDR2 is YYEKEE in the germline V gene (reference sequence). This CDR3 has 19 residues. The CDR3: CASNLRVTGGDSGANVLTF. The CDR3 nucleotides are TGTGCCAGCAACCTGAGGGTGACAGGCGGGGACTCTGGGGCCAACGTCCTGACTTTC.

This chain joins TRBV5-1 and TRBJ1-2; D is perhaps TRBD1 (5 bases). The CDR3 runs 14 residues. The germline gives CDR1 SGHRS, CDR2 YFSETQ. V shed 1 base and J shed 3 bases, with 10 bases lying between them. The CDR3 protein is CASSLNGGDYGYTF. Here the CDR3 DNA reads TGCGCCAGCAGCTTGAACGGGGGTGACTATGGCTACACCTTC.